This is a list of T cell receptor beta chains from one sample in a study of T cells after yellow fever vaccination. One entry per CDR3 protein, called by TCRdb with MiXCR from the 5' RACE reads. The sample shows more than 15,000 distinct CDR3 sequences, 4% of them seen only once. This specimen consisted of PBMCs, either bulk or a sorted T-cell subset (CD4+, CD8+, memory, or dextramer-sorted; not recorded which), obtained 15 days after the yellow fever booster vaccination. These receptors all come from a man aged 25-40 years who received the YFV17D yellow fever vaccine. Each CDR3 is given with its conserved first and last residue. The D gene is left open where the match is weak. Clone size is stated in some rows and not others, as once, few, many or a class when expanded.

D gene | clone size | J gene | V gene | CDR3 protein | CDR3 DNA
NA | many | TRBJ1-1 | TRBV5-4 | CASSFERQLENTEAFF | TGTGCCAGCAGCTTCGAACGACAGCTAGAGAACACTGAAGCTTTCTTT
NA | many | TRBJ2-3 | TRBV19 | CASITAYGDTQYF | TGTGCCAGTATCACCGCCTACGGGGATACGCAGTATTTT
NA | many | TRBJ2-1 | TRBV5-1 | CASSLAGTAYHEQFF | TGCGCCAGCAGCTTGGCCGGGACTGCTTATCATGAGCAGTTCTTC
NA | many | TRBJ2-1 | TRBV7-2 | CASSLAMVGEQFF | TGTGCCAGCAGCTTAGCGATGGTAGGTGAGCAGTTCTTC
NA | many | TRBJ2-5 | TRBV25-1 | CASSGKRTVQETQYF | TGTGCCAGCAGTGGGAAAAGGACAGTACAAGAGACCCAGTACTTC
TRBD2 | NA | TRBJ2-5 | TRBV5-5 | CASGPGHSGDETQYF | TGTGCCAGCGGCCCTGGGCATAGCGGGGACGAGACCCAGTACTTC
NA | many | TRBJ1-2 | TRBV28 | CASTNAGSNYGYTF | TGTGCCAGCACCAATGCCGGGAGTAACTATGGCTACACCTTC
NA | many | TRBJ2-3 | TRBV3-2 | CASSLRATDTQYF | TGTGCCAGCAGCCTCCGGGCCACAGATACGCAGTATTTT
TRBD2 | many | TRBJ2-3 | TRBV5-4 | CASYRGGGSTDTQYF | TGTGCCAGCTACCGGGGGGGAGGTAGCACAGATACGCAGTATTTT
NA | many | TRBJ2-1 | TRBV29-1 | CSVVSYNEQFF | TGCAGCGTTGTTTCCTACAATGAGCAGTTCTTC
NA | many | TRBJ2-2 | TRBV6-5 | CASSSTGKIGELFF | TGTGCCAGCAGTTCCACAGGGAAGATCGGGGAGCTGTTTTTT
NA | many | TRBJ1-5 | TRBV27 | CASRFAGRSNQPQHF | TGTGCCAGCAGATTTGCAGGGAGGAGCAATCAGCCCCAGCATTTT
TRBD1 | many | TRBJ2-5 | TRBV4-3 | CASSQGQGGGETQYF | TGCGCCAGCAGCCAGGGACAGGGTGGCGGAGAGACCCAGTACTTC
TRBD1 | many | TRBJ2-7 | TRBV20-1 | CSALPTGGSYEQYF | TGCAGTGCTCTCCCGACAGGGGGATCCTACGAGCAGTACTTC
TRBD1 | many | TRBJ2-7 | TRBV7-8 | CASSLFGDRGSYEQYF | TGTGCCAGCTCACTCTTTGGGGACAGGGGCTCCTACGAGCAGTACTTC
NA | many | TRBJ1-5 | TRBV27 | CASSLLGFDQPQHF | TGTGCCAGCAGTTTGTTGGGATTTGATCAGCCCCAGCATTTT
NA | many | TRBJ2-7 | TRBV6-2/TRBV6-3 | CASTSLTTYEQYF | TGTGCCAGCACCTCTCTAACCACCTACGAGCAGTACTTC
NA | many | TRBJ2-4 | TRBV12-3/TRBV12-4 | CASSSSDRRDIQYF | TGTGCCAGCAGTTCATCGGATCGTAGGGACATTCAGTACTTC
NA | many | TRBJ2-4 | TRBV12-3/TRBV12-4 | CASRGSGEHSDIQYF | TGTGCCAGCCGGGGTTCAGGGGAGCATTCGGACATTCAGTACTTC
NA | many | TRBJ2-7 | TRBV7-9 | CASSSAGVEEQYF | TGTGCCAGCAGCTCGGCAGGGGTTGAGGAGCAGTACTTC
NA | many | TRBJ2-7 | TRBV27 | CASSLVAPQMGTEQYF | TGTGCCAGCAGTTTAGTGGCCCCCCAAATGGGTACCGAGCAGTACTTC
NA | many | TRBJ2-1 | TRBV10-1 | CASSDYSGLGPLWQFF | TGCGCCAGCAGTGACTATTCGGGCCTGGGGCCCCTGTGGCAGTTCTTC
NA | many | TRBJ2-5 | TRBV19 | CASMWGSETQYF | TGTGCCAGTATGTGGGGTTCGGAGACCCAGTACTTC
NA | many | TRBJ2-7 | TRBV2 | CASSEEAPNEQYF | TGTGCCAGCAGTGAAGAAGCCCCCAACGAGCAGTACTTC
TRBD1 | many | TRBJ1-5 | TRBV27 | CASSLVAGGNQPQHF | TGTGCCAGCAGTTTAGTGGCAGGGGGGAATCAGCCCCAGCATTTT
NA | many | TRBJ1-1 | TRBV21-1 | CASSKGRGWNTEAFF | TGTGCCAGCAGCAAAGGGAGAGGGTGGAACACTGAAGCTTTCTTT
NA | many | TRBJ2-1 | TRBV4-3 | CASSQGEAGSSYNEQFF | TGCGCCAGCAGCCAAGGGGAAGCGGGTAGCTCCTACAATGAGCAGTTCTTC
NA | many | TRBJ2-1 | TRBV11-2 | CASSLDRRREQFF | TGTGCCAGCAGCTTAGACCGGCGTCGGGAGCAGTTCTTC
TRBD1 | medium-sized | TRBJ2-2 | TRBV7-9 | CASRRSRDSGFGELFF | TGTGCCAGCAGAAGAAGCCGGGACAGCGGTTTCGGGGAGCTGTTTTTT
NA | many | TRBJ2-5 | TRBV7-6 | CASSLLAGQETQYF | TGTGCCAGCAGCTTATTGGCGGGGCAAGAGACCCAGTACTTC
NA | many | TRBJ2-5 | TRBV5-1 | CASSLVAGFQETQYF | TGCGCCAGCAGCTTGGTCGCCGGTTTCCAAGAGACCCAGTACTTC
TRBD2 | many | TRBJ2-5 | TRBV6-5 | CASSYSWTSGTQETQYF | TGTGCCAGCAGTTACTCCTGGACTAGCGGAACTCAAGAGACCCAGTACTTC
TRBD1 | many | TRBJ1-5 | TRBV16 | CASSQWGTGDSNQPQHF | TGTGCCAGCAGCCAATGGGGGACAGGTGATAGCAATCAGCCCCAGCATTTT
TRBD2 | many | TRBJ2-1 | TRBV2 | CASRRDYGNEQFF | TGTGCCAGCAGACGGGACTATGGGAATGAGCAGTTCTTC
TRBD2 | many | TRBJ2-2 | TRBV12-3/TRBV12-4 | CASSSGLARTGELFF | TGTGCCAGCAGTTCGGGACTAGCCCGAACCGGGGAGCTGTTTTTT
NA | many | TRBJ2-7 | TRBV18 | CASSPPEAGGTYEQYF | TGTGCCAGCTCACCACCGGAAGCCGGAGGGACCTACGAGCAGTACTTC
NA | many | TRBJ2-3 | TRBV24-1 | CATSDSFLRDTQYF | TGTGCCACCAGTGATTCATTTTTACGTGATACGCAGTATTTT
NA | many | TRBJ2-1 | TRBV4-3 | CASSQATGPLTEQFF | TGCGCCAGCAGCCAAGCGACGGGGCCCCTAACTGAGCAGTTCTTC
NA | many | TRBJ1-1 | TRBV10-1 | CASSDGGLNTEAFF | TGCGCCAGCAGTGATGGGGGGCTGAACACTGAAGCTTTCTTT
TRBD2 | NA | TRBJ2-1 | TRBV27 | CASSLAGGGNEQFF | TGTGCCAGCAGTTTAGCGGGAGGGGGTAATGAGCAGTTCTTC
NA | many | TRBJ2-3 | TRBV5-6 | CASSLVELVSDTQYF | TGTGCCAGCAGCTTGGTGGAGTTAGTTTCAGATACGCAGTATTTT
NA | many | TRBJ1-6 | TRBV2 | CASHRNNSPLHF | TGTGCCAGCCACCGAAATAATTCACCCCTCCACTTT
TRBD2 | many | TRBJ2-7 | TRBV20-1 | CSASETSGSYEQYF | TGCAGTGCTAGTGAGACTAGCGGGAGCTACGAGCAGTACTTC
NA | many | TRBJ2-5 | TRBV9 | CASSEEEATQETQYF | TGTGCCAGCAGCGAGGAGGAGGCAACCCAAGAGACCCAGTACTTC
NA | medium-sized | TRBJ2-1 | TRBV11-2 | CASSLSSSSYNEQFF | TGTGCCAGCAGCTTAAGCTCCAGCTCCTACAATGAGCAGTTCTTC
NA | many | TRBJ2-4 | TRBV6-5 | CASSYPGAKNIQYF | TGTGCCAGCAGTTACCCGGGAGCCAAAAACATTCAGTACTTC
TRBD1 | many | TRBJ1-5 | TRBV18 | CASSPQGAGNQPQHF | TGTGCCAGCTCACCACAGGGGGCGGGGAATCAGCCCCAGCATTTT